The TCR beta chain described here comes from a study of shared T cell receptors in the human thymus. Generated by immunoSEQ multiplex PCR, the TCRdb table keeps only in-frame clones and is missing some. The sample shows about 660,000 clones, approximately 88% of them seen only once. The V segment lost 5 bases and the J segment 1 base; nucleotides outside the gene matches: 10. CDR1 and CDR2 (germline): SGHTA, FQGNSA. This CDR3 comprises 16 residues. This clone was observed a single time. These data were likewise used in another study, on human thymus T cells. As reported in that work: The people who donated were healthy Finnish babies having corrective surgery for congenital heart defects. Seemingly biased V and J gene usage marked thymic and blood repertoires. Related research described thymic repertoires that were highly overlapping among unrelated individuals.

The genes are TRBV7-2 and TRBJ1-1; 7 bases fit TRBD1. Sequenced input: thymocytes. The receptor comes from a boy under two years old with a congenital heart defect. CDR3 in DNA: TGTGCCAGCAGCCCACATCTGGGGACAGCGAACACTGAAGCTTTCTTT. Its translation: CASSPHLGTANTEAFF.